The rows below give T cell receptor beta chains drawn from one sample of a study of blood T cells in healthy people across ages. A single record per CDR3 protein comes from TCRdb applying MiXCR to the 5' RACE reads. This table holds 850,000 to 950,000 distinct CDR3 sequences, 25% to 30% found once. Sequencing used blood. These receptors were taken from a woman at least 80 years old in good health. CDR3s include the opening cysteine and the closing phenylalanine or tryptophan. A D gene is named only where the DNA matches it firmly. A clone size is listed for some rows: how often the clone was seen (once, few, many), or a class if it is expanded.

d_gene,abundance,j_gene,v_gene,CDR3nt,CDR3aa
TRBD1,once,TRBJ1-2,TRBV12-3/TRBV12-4,TGTGCCGGCAGCTTTGACAGGGGACTTGGCTACACCTTC,CAGSFDRGLGYTF
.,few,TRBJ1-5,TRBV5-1,TGCGCCAGCAGCTTGGAGCCTGGGGATCAGCCCCAGCATTTT,CASSLEPGDQPQHF
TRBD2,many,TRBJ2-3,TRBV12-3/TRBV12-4,TGTGCCAGCCACCGGGGGGTGAAGGCAGATACGCAGTATTTT,CASHRGVKADTQYF
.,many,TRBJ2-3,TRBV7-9,TGTGCCAGCAGCCTCGATGCTTATACGCAGTATTTT,CASSLDAYTQYF
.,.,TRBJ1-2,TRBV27,TGTGCCAGCAGTAAACCCGGGATTCCTAGGGAGGGCTACACCTTC,CASSKPGIPREGYTF
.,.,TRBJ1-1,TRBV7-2,TGTGCCAGCAGCCCCCGACAGATCAGGAACACTGAAGCTTTCTTT,CASSPRQIRNTEAFF
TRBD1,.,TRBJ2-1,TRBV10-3,TGTGCCATCAGTGAGGGGACAGGGGAGTCCCCCTACAATGAGCAGTTCTTC,CAISEGTGESPYNEQFF
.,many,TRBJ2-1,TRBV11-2,TGTGCCAGCAGCTTTCGGGTGGAGGAGCAGTTCTTC,CASSFRVEEQFF
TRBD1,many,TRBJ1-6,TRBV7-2,TGTGCCAGCAGCACTCGGGACAGAAGCTCCTATAATTCACCCCTCCACTTT,CASSTRDRSSYNSPLHF
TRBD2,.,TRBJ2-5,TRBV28,TGTGCCAGCAGCAAGAATCCGGGACTAGTTTTCGATGAGCAGTACTTC,CASSKNPGLVFDEQYF
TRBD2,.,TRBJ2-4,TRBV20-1,TGCAGTGCACATAGCGGGGGGGAGAACATTCAGTACTTC,CSAHSGGENIQYF
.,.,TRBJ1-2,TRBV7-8,TGTGCCAGCAGCTTAGACCAACTTCACGGCTACACCTTC,CASSLDQLHGYTF
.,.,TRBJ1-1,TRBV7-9,TGTGCCAGCAGCTTAGGGGCGACAAGAGACACTGAAGCTTTCTTT,CASSLGATRDTEAFF
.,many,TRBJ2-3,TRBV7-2,TGTGCCAGCAGCTCCCGGGGGGCGGGACTCCGCACAGATACGCAGTATTTT,CASSSRGAGLRTDTQYF
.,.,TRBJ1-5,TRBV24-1,TGTGCCACCAGTGTAGGGGGGGTCGGTCAGCCCCAGCATTTT,CATSVGGVGQPQHF
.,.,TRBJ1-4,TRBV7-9,TGTGCCAGCAGCATCCGGGACAAGGCAACTAATGAAAAACTGTTTTTT,CASSIRDKATNEKLFF